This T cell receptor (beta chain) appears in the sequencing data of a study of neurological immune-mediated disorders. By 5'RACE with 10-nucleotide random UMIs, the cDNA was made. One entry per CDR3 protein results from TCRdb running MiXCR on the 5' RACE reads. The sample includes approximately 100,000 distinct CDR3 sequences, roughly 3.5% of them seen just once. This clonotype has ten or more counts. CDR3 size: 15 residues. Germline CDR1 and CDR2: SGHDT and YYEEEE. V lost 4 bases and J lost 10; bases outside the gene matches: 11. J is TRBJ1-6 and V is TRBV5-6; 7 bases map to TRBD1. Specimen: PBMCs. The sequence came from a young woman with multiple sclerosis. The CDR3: CASSTPQGTASPLHF. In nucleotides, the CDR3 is TGTGCCAGCAGCACGCCACAGGGGACGGCCTCACCCCTCCACTTT.